Sequencing of this TCR beta chain was carried out in a study of naive and memory T cell subsets (dated by TCRdb to 2016 to 2017). Describing the broader study: An open-source, UMI-based TCR alpha and beta sequencing pipeline was applied to sorted naive and memory peripheral blood T cell subsets. RNA was DNase-treated and reverse transcribed with TCR constant-region primers, mostly using SuperScript III. The results of the functional CMV T cell responses matched the IgG serology results in every case.

General conclusions and limits of the study: The repertoire findings for the naive and memory subsets could not be validated against a ground truth because none was available. Following error correction, more than 95% of naive TCR sequences occurred only once, which made naive abundance distributions much steeper than those of memory subsets. In both CD4 and CD8 cells, going from naive through CM, EM and EMRA, the Gini index went up while Shannon and inverse Simpson diversity went down. Clonotypes were defined as single alpha or beta chain sequences, not paired alpha/beta receptors. Naive repertoires, especially CD8, contained a few larger clonotypes, possibly memory cells re-expressing CD45RA. TCR abundance followed a power law whose exponent differed between naive and memory subsets but was consistent across the three individuals. RNA-based TCR counts may be influenced by expression changes linked to T cell activation and differentiation.

This clonotype was seen a few times. There is no known antigen for this receptor. Nothing much larger sits one base from this clone, and base qualities are not available. Separate amplification of TCR alpha and beta chain libraries was performed from the second PCR step onward. To determine each donor's CMV status, fresh PBMCs were stimulated overnight with CMV viral lysate, and IFNgamma production from CD4+ T cells was then assessed. Miltenyi beads were used first to positively select CD4 T cells, and CD8 T cells were then positively selected from the CD4-negative fraction. After staining for CD3, CD4, CD8, CD45RA, CD27 and a live/dead dye, cells were sorted on a BD Aria II into four subsets based on CD45RA and CD27. Three healthy volunteers provided blood, and the blood of each volunteer was split into CD4 and CD8 T cells and then into four differentiation subsets. Roughly 0.13 L of peripheral blood was collected from each donor, and PBMC were isolated by Ficoll-Paque PLUS density-gradient centrifugation. After sorting, cells were lysed in RLT buffer, RNA was extracted using a Qiagen RNeasy kit, and the extracted RNA was stored at -80 degrees C.

Library preparation was by UMI-ligation and nested PCR. An equimolar mix of two oligonucleotides covering both TRBC1 and TRBC2 was used as the beta constant-region primer. The ligated cDNA went through four rounds of PCR with nested alpha and beta constant-region primers together with the SP2 primer. A single-stranded oligonucleotide containing the SP2 primer and a 12-nucleotide UMI was joined to the 3' end of the cDNA by T4 RNA ligase 1. Incubation of the ligation reaction was carried out at 16 degrees C for roughly 20-25 hours. To avoid over-amplification, PCR2 was usually performed as a SYBR Green qPCR and halted once a predetermined threshold was reached. Agencourt AMPure XP magnetic beads were used for all purifications after the first. Libraries were quantified by Qubit and checked on a TapeStation, where a main peak was expected near 650 bp. The pooled libraries were sequenced on an Illumina MiSeq using v2 2x251 paired-end kits, which usually yielded roughly 0.85-2.3 million reads per sample. Libraries were pooled at around 4 nM per sample, and 5-7% PhiX was added to improve cluster recognition. The paper's processing steps were these. Using tag matching that tolerated one base-pair mismatch, Decombinator assigned V and J genes to FASTQ reads that had been processed by Demultiplexor. UMIs were used by Collapsinator to correct both sequencing errors and frequency errors arising from PCR heterogeneity. TCRs were translated and CDR3s were extracted from the conserved cysteine to the FGXG phenylalanine by CDR3Translator, with non-productive sequences being flagged. Gini, Shannon entropy and inverse Simpson indices were computed after subsampling the repertoires to the same number of UMI-defined TCRs. Within the linear range, a power law was fitted to clonotype abundance distributions using maximum likelihood. When run on a single naive CD8 sample, MIGEC and the pipeline yielded similar UMI counts, similar unique TCR numbers and similar clonal distributions. One analysis removed from the naive repertoire any naive TCRs that were also found in any memory subset from the same donor. The repertoires were searched for roughly 7,900 CMV-associated CDR3 sequences that had been compiled from VDJdb and a published dataset. The public reads were reanalyzed by TCRdb: fastp trimming at Q25, MiXCR alignment, in-frame beta chains only. Each CDR3 protein appears once, grouped with its most common genes and DNA. For this entry, the V and J calls and clone size follow TCRdb and not the study's own pipeline. The sample table lists approximately 140,000 distinct CDR3 sequences, over 20% of them with a count of one. 0.085% to 0.11% of the sample is in the top ten clones.

Ends trimmed: V by 3 bases, J by 4 bases; bases unmatched to a gene: 3. According to the germline V gene, CDR1 reads SGHTA and CDR2 reads FQGNSA. The CDR3 spans 14 residues, from the cysteine through the phenylalanine. CDR3 DNA is the only sequence kept; it has 42 bases, read in frame from the first base. The receptor was isolated from a human donor in good health. Here the chain combines TRBV7-2 and TRBJ2-3; TRBD2 aligns with 8 central bases. Material for sequencing was naive CD4+ T cells from blood. The sample's cell subset or site label is to be understood as: naive T cells, CD45RA high CD27+. The nucleotide sequence is TGTGCCAGCAGCTTCCCAGCGGGGGCAGATACGCAGTATTTT. Protein translation: CASSFPAGADTQYF.